Following are 23 T cell receptor beta chains from one sample sequenced in a study of vaccination and CD4 T cells after COVID-19. Antigens for these TCRs are unknown. The sample's time point: late sampling 161 to 241 days after vaccination in three convalescent patients. Treatment in this sample: approximately 9-day PBMC culture with coronavirus spike peptide pools or control peptides (ViraFEST assay). Sequencing of DNA taken from cultured CD4+ T cells relied on the Oncomine TCR Beta short-read assay. TCRdb reprocessed the PCR reads with MiXCR, giving one entry per CDR3 protein. Among about 22,000 distinct CDR3 sequences, 35% to 40% were seen once, and the ten largest hold roughly 30%. Sequencing used CD4+ T cells from blood, cultured in vitro, obtained about 7 months after SARS-CoV-2 vaccination. The receptors here all came from a human donor who had recovered from COVID-19.

The chain has TRBV20-1 and TRBJ2-5; 10 bases are a match to TRBD2. The germline CDR1 and CDR2 sequences are DFQATT and SNEGSKA (reference sequence). The V segment lost 3 bases and the J segment 4 bases; nucleotides outside the gene matches: 2. CDR3 length: 13 residues. CDR3 in DNA: TGCAGTGCTAGTGCTAGCGGGAGAGAGACCCAGTACTTC. Translating it yields CSASASGRETQYF.

The chain links TRBV18 to TRBJ1-2, with D uncertain. The CDR3 extends over 12 amino acids. The V end lost 6 bases, the J end lost 0 bases, and 5 bases lay between the germline ends. CDR1 and CDR2 from the germline V gene are KGHSH and LQKENI. The CDR3 DNA follows: TGTGCCAGCTCCGGCGCTAACTATGGCTACACCTTC. Translating it yields CASSGANYGYTF. The variable domain in full, completed from reference TRBV18 and TRBJ1-2, reads NAGVMQNPRHLVRRRGQEARLRCSPMKGHSHVYWYRQLPEEGLKFMVYLQKENIIDESGMPKERFSAEFPKEGPSILRIQQVVRGDSAAYFCASSGANYGYTFGSGTRLTVV.

The genes are TRBV6-2 or TRBV6-3 and TRBJ2-7; 12 nucleotides agree with TRBD2. Germline-derived CDR1 and CDR2 are MNHEY and SVGEGT. V gave up 6 bases and J gave up 2 bases; unmatched junction bases: 8. This CDR3 has 16 amino acids. In DNA, the CDR3 is TGTGCCAGCAGGGAACTAGCGGGGGGCACCCCCTACGAGCAGTACTTC. Amino acids: CASRELAGGTPYEQYF.

This sequence joins TRBV6-1 and TRBJ2-1; 7 positions match TRBD2. Germline V CDR1 and CDR2: MNHNS, SASEGT. V gave up 6 bases and J gave up 7 bases; unmatched junction bases: 6. There are 13 residues in the CDR3. CDR3 amino acids: CASSKTSRNEQFF. In DNA, the CDR3 is TGTGCCAGCAGCAAGACTAGCCGAAATGAGCAGTTCTTC.

This clonotype was observed a handful of times. This chain connects TRBV20-1 to TRBJ2-7, with 8 nucleotides matching TRBD1. Germline V gives CDR1 DFQATT, CDR2 SNEGSKA (reference sequence). Trimming cost V 2 bases and J 3 bases; bases outside gene matches: 12. CDR3 length equals 16 residues. CDR3 bases: TGCAGTGCTAGACGCGCCCCAGGACAGGGCCACTACGAGCAGTACTTC. Translated, it gives CSARRAPGQGHYEQYF.

V is TRBV7-2 and J is TRBJ1-1, with D hard to call. Trimming removed 3 bases from V and 0 bases from J, with 5 bases in between. Per germline, CDR1 SGHTA and CDR2 FQGNSA. The CDR3 runs 13 residues. The CDR3 DNA follows: TGTGCCAGCAGCTTCGCGGTGAACACTGAAGCTTTCTTT. Its translation: CASSFAVNTEAFF.

This clonotype rates as medium-sized. The J gene is TRBJ2-3, the V gene TRBV7-2; D unresolved. Looked up from germline, CDR1 is SGHTA and CDR2 is FQGNSA. CDR3 length: 14 amino acids. Trimming shortened V by 0 bases and J by 0 bases, and 4 bases separated the two germline ends. Here the CDR3 DNA reads TGTGCCAGCAGCTTAGCGGACAGCACAGATACGCAGTATTTT. This encodes CASSLADSTDTQYF.

This clonotype has just a few counts. This chain joins TRBV20-1 and TRBJ2-3, with TRBD2 matching over 11 bases. J lost 8 bases, V lost 5 bases, and 12 bases had no gene match. The CDR3 sequence is 15 residues long. CDR1 and CDR2 from the germline V gene are DFQATT and SNEGSKA (reference sequence). The CDR3 nucleotides are TGCAGTGCTCCAACTAGCGGGAGAATATCCGGTACGCAGTATTTT. This codes for CSAPTSGRISGTQYF.

The chain recombines TRBV20-1 with TRBJ1-5, with D possibly being TRBD1 (5 bases). The V end lost 6 bases, the J end lost 9 bases, and 21 bases lay between the germline ends. CDR1 is DFQATT, CDR2 SNEGSKA, per germline (reference sequence). This CDR3 region has 14 residues. The CDR3 DNA sequence: TGCAGTGCCCACCCATGGGGGGGGAATGGGCCCCAGCATTTT. Its translation: CSAHPWGGNGPQHF.

The chain has TRBV20-1 and TRBJ2-3, with D maybe TRBD2 (6 bases). Germline CDR1 DFQATT, CDR2 SNEGSKA (reference sequence). The CDR3 runs to 12 residues. V was pared by 0 bases and J by 8 bases, with 9 bases between. The CDR3 loop is CSAREEGGTQYF. CDR3 sequence (DNA): TGCAGTGCTAGAGAGGAGGGCGGTACGCAGTATTTT.

About this clonotype itself: A far more abundant clone sits one base away, making this likely a read error. V and J are TRBV5-4 and TRBJ2-7; 8 bases are a match to TRBD1. The DNA end is a closer match to TRBJ2-5, so the J assignment may be wrong. This CDR3 is built from 13 residues. Per germline, CDR1 SGHNT and CDR2 YYREEE (reference sequence). Here the CDR3 reads CASTQGEGETQYF. For the CDR3, the DNA is TGTGCCAGCACACAGGGGGAAGGAGAGACCCAGTACTTC.

V and J are TRBV6-1 and TRBJ2-3; 9 bases line up with TRBD2. Germline V gene sequence: CDR1 MNHNS, CDR2 SASEGT. V gave up 6 bases and J gave up 3 bases; unmatched junction bases: 13. The CDR3 spans 17 residues. Here the CDR3 DNA reads TGTGCCAGCAGCCCCCCCCCGCGGGGGGGGGTTACAGATACGCAGTATTTT. Residues: CASSPPPRGGVTDTQYF.

The sample holds a few counts of this clonotype. The chain has TRBV27 and TRBJ2-7; 8 bases agree with TRBD1. There are 13 residues in the CDR3. V shed 5 bases and J 6 bases; nucleotides not matched to a gene: 6. Germline CDR1 is MNHEY and CDR2 is SMNVEV (reference sequence). For the CDR3, the DNA is TGTGCCAGCAGTCGGACAGGGTATGCCGAGCAGTACTTC. Translating gives CASSRTGYAEQYF.

The chain joins TRBV5-8 to TRBJ2-5; D gene unclear. Trimming removed 1 base from V and 4 bases from J, with 11 bases in between. This CDR3 region has 14 residues. Per germline, CDR1 SGHTS and CDR2 YDEGEE. CDR3 sequence reads: CASSLHRARETQYF. In nucleotides, the CDR3 is TGTGCCAGCAGCTTGCACCGGGCTCGAGAGACCCAGTACTTC.

This clonotype occurred a few times. The chain joins TRBV28 to TRBJ2-1; D gene ambiguous. The CDR3 has 15 amino acids. V was cut by 7 bases and J by 5 bases, with 18 bases left in between. CDR1 and CDR2 from the germline V gene are MDHEN and SYDVKM. The CDR3 sequence: CASTSHRASHNEQFF. The CDR3 coding sequence is TGTGCCAGCACATCTCACCGGGCCTCTCACAATGAGCAGTTCTTC.

The chain joins TRBV4-1 to TRBJ2-7; D unresolved. CDR1 MGHRA and CDR2 YSYEKL come from the germline V gene. The CDR3 has 14 residues. Trimming stripped 0 bases from V and 6 bases from J, with 12 bases between. CDR3 protein: CASSQEWWRGEQYF. CDR3 in DNA: TGCGCCAGCAGCCAAGAATGGTGGCGCGGCGAGCAGTACTTC.

This sequence joins TRBV7-9 and TRBJ1-6; D call uncertain. CDR1 is SEHNR, CDR2 FQNEAQ, per germline (reference sequence). The CDR3 is made up of 13 amino acids. V dropped 1 base and J dropped 10 bases, with 8 bases sitting between them. The CDR3 protein is CASSLETKSPLHF. As DNA, the CDR3 is TGTGCCAGCAGCTTAGAGACCAAGTCACCCCTCCACTTT. Looking up the rest from reference TRBV7-9 and TRBJ1-6 gives the full variable domain: DTGVSQNPRHKITKRGQNVTFRCDPISEHNRLYWYRQTLGQGPEFLTYFQNEAQLEKSRLLSDRFSAERPKGSFSTLEIQRTEQGDSAMYLCASSLETKSPLHFGNGTRLTVT.

By frequency in the sample, this clonotype is medium-sized. The chain links TRBV27 to TRBJ1-2, with D perhaps matching TRBD1 (6 bases). The germline gives CDR1 MNHEY, CDR2 SMNVEV (reference sequence). The V and J ends lost 7 bases and 1 base respectively, with 22 bases between them. CDR3 size: 17 residues. The CDR3 nucleotides read TGTGCCAGCAAACCTAACAGGGACCCCAACCTTAACTATGGCTACACCTTC. Encoded protein: CASKPNRDPNLNYGYTF.

This clonotype was observed a few times. The chain joins TRBV20-1 to TRBJ2-3, with TRBD2 as a possible D gene (6 bases). Deletions cut 7 bases from V and 1 base from J, with 6 bases between. Germline V gene sequence: CDR1 DFQATT, CDR2 SNEGSKA (reference sequence). The CDR3 extends over 11 amino acids. CDR3 region: CSGGGTDTQYF. The CDR3 bases are TGCAGTGGCGGGGGCACAGATACGCAGTATTTT.

The chain uses TRBV20-1 and TRBJ2-7; TRBD2 matches 9 bases. Germline CDR1 is DFQATT and CDR2 is SNEGSKA (reference sequence). The J segment lost 7 bases and the V segment lost 3 bases, leaving 7 bases of the junction unmatched. This CDR3 has 13 residues. DNA of the CDR3: TGCAGTGCTAGCATAGGGACTAGCAGAGAGCAGTACTTC. This translates into CSASIGTSREQYF.

The chain carries TRBV5-4 and TRBJ1-2; 7 nucleotides match TRBD1. Looked up from germline, CDR1 is SGHNT and CDR2 is YYREEE (reference sequence). The junction had 7 bases not matched to a gene; V was cut back by 4 bases and J by 1 base. There are 15 residues in the CDR3. The CDR3, as DNA: TGTGCCAGCAGCCAACGGACAGGCAATAACTATGGCTACACCTTC. The encoded protein is CASSQRTGNNYGYTF.

The rearrangement links TRBV6-2 or TRBV6-3 to TRBJ2-7; 8 bases are shared with TRBD2. V was pared by 6 bases and J by 4 bases, with 8 bases of the junction left unmatched. Per germline, CDR1 MNHEY and CDR2 SVGEGT. The length of the CDR3 is 14 residues. CDR3 in amino acids: CASRRSGDGYEQYF. The CDR3 DNA sequence: TGTGCCAGCAGACGTAGCGGGGACGGGTACGAGCAGTACTTC.

The rearrangement uses TRBV6-1 and TRBJ2-3; TRBD2 agrees at 11 bases. V shed 5 bases and J 2 bases; nucleotides not matched to a gene: 9. The germline V gene has CDR1 MNHNS and CDR2 SASEGT. This CDR3 comprises 17 residues. CDR3 residues: CASSLEASGGYTDTQYF. CDR3 nucleotide sequence: TGTGCCAGCAGTCTAGAGGCTAGCGGGGGGTACACAGATACGCAGTATTTT.